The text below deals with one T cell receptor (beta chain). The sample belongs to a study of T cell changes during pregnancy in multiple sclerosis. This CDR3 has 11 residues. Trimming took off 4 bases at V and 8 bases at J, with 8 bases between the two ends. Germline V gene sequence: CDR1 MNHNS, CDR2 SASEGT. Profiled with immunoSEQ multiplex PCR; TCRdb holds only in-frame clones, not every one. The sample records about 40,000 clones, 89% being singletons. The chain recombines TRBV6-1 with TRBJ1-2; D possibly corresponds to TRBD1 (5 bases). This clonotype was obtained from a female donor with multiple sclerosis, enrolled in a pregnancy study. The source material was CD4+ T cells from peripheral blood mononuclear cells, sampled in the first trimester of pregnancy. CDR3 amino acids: CASSGTQGYTF. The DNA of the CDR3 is TGTGCCAGCAGTGGGACACAGGGCTACACCTTC.